The 12 T cell receptor beta chains given below trace back to one sample, sequenced in a study of blood T cell repertoires in COVID-19. This table comes from immunoSEQ multiplex PCR, and its TCRdb copy is limited to in-frame clones, with some not included. The sample contains tens of thousands of clones, roughly 90% of which appear only once. Material: peripheral blood. Receptor source: a man in his 60s with acute or convalescent COVID-19.

The chain uses TRBV6-4 and TRBJ2-2; 9 nucleotides line up with TRBD1. J gave up 0 bases and V 5 bases, and 7 bases lay outside the gene matches. Per germline, CDR1 MRHNA and CDR2 SNTAGT. The CDR3 sequence is 17 residues long. This chain's CDR3 is CASSRFGTGSNTGELFF. DNA of the CDR3: TGTGCCAGCAGTCGCTTCGGGACAGGGTCGAACACCGGGGAGCTGTTTTTT.

V gene TRBV6-1 combines with J gene TRBJ2-5; tentative D call: TRBD2 (5 bases). The CDR3 consists of 15 residues. In germline, CDR1 is MNHNS, CDR2 SASEGT. Trimming removed 2 bases at V and 4 bases at J, with 14 bases between. CDR3 coding DNA: TGTGCCAGCAGTGAATGGAGTCTAGCAGCAGAGACCCAGTACTTC. It yields the protein CASSEWSLAAETQYF.

This CDR3 is CASSLDVAGGYTQYF. CDR3 bases: TGTGCCAGCAGCTTAGACGTTGCGGGGGGCTATACGCAGTATTTT. The chain uses TRBV7-2 and TRBJ2-3; 8 bases map to TRBD2. In germline, CDR1 is SGHTA, CDR2 FQGNSA. The CDR3 is 15 amino acids. Germline trimming cut 1 base from V and 7 bases from J; bases unmatched to any gene: 7.

This CDR3 is CASSSIQGSKNSPLHF. The CDR3 DNA reads as TGTGCCAGCAGCTCAATACAGGGGAGCAAGAATTCACCCCTCCACTTT. The chain recombines TRBV9 with TRBJ1-6, with 7 bases aligning to TRBD1. The germline V gene encodes CDR1 SGDLS and CDR2 YYNGEE. The CDR3 sequence is 16 residues long. With V trimmed by 4 bases and J by 7 bases, 11 bases remained unmatched.

The V gene is TRBV11-3, the J gene TRBJ2-7; maybe TRBD1 (6 bases). The germline V gene encodes CDR1 SGHNT and CDR2 YENEEA. The CDR3 runs to 14 residues. Trimming removed 1 base from V and 4 bases from J, with 11 bases in between. CDR3 sequence reads: CASSLGPRGYEQYF. CDR3 bases: TGTGCCAGCAGCTTAGGTCCCAGGGGTTACGAGCAGTACTTC.

In this sample, this clone turned up a few times. The rearrangement joins TRBV7-2 to TRBJ1-6; 8 bases are shared with TRBD1. V gave up 4 bases and J gave up 6 bases; unmatched junction bases: 2. Germline loops: CDR1 SGHTA, CDR2 FQGNSA. The length of the CDR3 is 14 residues. DNA for the CDR3: TGTGCCAGCAGCTCGACAGGGGTTAATTCACCCCTCCACTTT. It translates to CASSSTGVNSPLHF. Supplemented by reference TRBV7-2 and TRBJ1-6, the full variable domain reads GAGVSQSPSNKVTEKGKDVELRCDPISGHTALYWYRQSLGQGLEFLIYFQGNSAPDKSGLPSDRFSAERTGGSVSTLTIQRTQQEDSAVYLCASSSTGVNSPLHFGNGTRLTVT.

This clone has only a few counts. This sequence joins TRBV14 and TRBJ2-5, with D possibly matching TRBD1 (6 bases). This CDR3 region has 15 residues. V gave up 0 bases and J gave up 5 bases, with 13 bases separating them. The germline V gene encodes CDR1 SGHDN and CDR2 FVKESK. The CDR3: CASSQELAGVETQYF. The CDR3 DNA sequence: TGTGCCAGCAGCCAAGAGCTAGCAGGGGTGGAGACCCAGTACTTC.

For the CDR3, the DNA is TGTGCCAGCAGTTTCACAGGGACGAACACCGGGGAGCTGTTTTTT. It specifies CASSFTGTNTGELFF. The genes are TRBV9 and TRBJ2-2; possible D gene TRBD1, 6 bases. Trimming removed 5 bases at V and 0 bases at J, with 11 bases between. The CDR3 consists of 15 residues. CDR1 is SGDLS and CDR2 is YYNGEE in the germline V gene.

V is TRBV6-5 and J is TRBJ1-1; 8 bases line up with TRBD1. This CDR3 comprises 14 residues. Germline V gene lookup returns CDR1 MNHEY and CDR2 SVGAGI. V gave up 6 bases and J gave up 3 bases; unmatched junction bases: 6. CDR3 protein: CASRDRDSDTEAFF. CDR3 sequence (DNA): TGTGCCAGCAGGGACAGGGACTCGGACACTGAAGCTTTCTTT.

J is TRBJ1-5 and V is TRBV2; D gene uncertain. V shed 3 bases and J shed 4 bases, with 13 bases lying between them. The CDR3 runs to 15 residues. CDR1 is SNHLY, CDR2 FYNNEI, per germline. The CDR3 here is CASSERAQFNQPQHF. DNA for the CDR3: TGTGCCAGCAGTGAGAGGGCCCAATTTAATCAGCCCCAGCATTTT. Variable domain in full (rest from reference TRBV2 and TRBJ1-5): EPEVTQTPSHQVTQMGQEVILRCVPISNHLYFYWYRQILGQKVEFLVSFYNNEISEKSEIFDDQFSVERPDGSNFTLKIRSTKLEDSAMYFCASSERAQFNQPQHFGDGTRLSIL.

The chain carries TRBV6-2 or TRBV6-3 and TRBJ2-7, with TRBD2 matching over 8 bases. CDR1 and CDR2 (germline): MNHEY, SVGEGT. The length of the CDR3 is 14 residues. V gave up 2 bases and J gave up 4 bases; unmatched junction bases: 4. The CDR3 reads CASSYNGGEYEQYF. As DNA, the CDR3 is TGTGCCAGCAGTTACAACGGGGGGGAATACGAGCAGTACTTC.

In nucleotides, the CDR3 is TGTGCCAGCAGCCAAGAACGGGGTCGGGCTGAAGCTTTCTTT. It yields the protein CASSQERGRAEAFF. The chain links TRBV14 to TRBJ1-1; no clear D. The V end was cut by 0 bases, the J end by 6 bases, with 11 bases between. This CDR3 contains 14 residues. Per the germline V gene, CDR1 is SGHDN and CDR2 is FVKESK. The whole variable domain, filled in from reference TRBV14 and TRBJ1-1, reads EAGVTQFPSHSVIEKGQTVTLRCDPISGHDNLYWYRRVMGKEIKFLLHFVKESKQDESGMPNNRFLAERTGGTYSTLKVQPAELEDSGVYFCASSQERGRAEAFFGQGTRLTVV.